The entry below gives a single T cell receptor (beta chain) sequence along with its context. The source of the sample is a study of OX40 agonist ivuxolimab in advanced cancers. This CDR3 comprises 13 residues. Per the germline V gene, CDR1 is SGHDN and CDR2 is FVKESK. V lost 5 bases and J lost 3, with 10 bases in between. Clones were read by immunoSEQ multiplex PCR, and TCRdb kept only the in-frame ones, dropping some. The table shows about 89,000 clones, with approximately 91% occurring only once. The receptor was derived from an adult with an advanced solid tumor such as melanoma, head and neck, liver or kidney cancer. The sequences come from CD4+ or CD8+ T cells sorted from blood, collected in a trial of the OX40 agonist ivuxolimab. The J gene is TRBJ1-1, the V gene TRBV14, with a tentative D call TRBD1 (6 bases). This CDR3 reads CASSSQGDTEAFF. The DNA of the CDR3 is TGTGCCAGCAGCTCACAGGGTGACACTGAAGCTTTCTTT.